One and the same sample provided the 30 T cell receptor beta chains below, sequenced in a study of regulatory T cells in long-lasting Graves disease. Libraries of TCR beta came from iRepertoire HTBI primers plus Arm-PCR of CDR3 regions. TCRdb passed the multiplex PCR reads through MiXCR, listing each CDR3 protein once. The table shows around 400,000 distinct CDR3 sequences, with about 21% occurring only once. Time point denoted: persistent/refractory GD, antithyroid drugs over 5 years with positive TRAb. Scientists built the TCR library using RNA that was extracted from PBMCs. Here the sequenced sample was peripheral blood mononuclear cells (PBMCs), taken when the disease was refractory, from a patient treated with antithyroid drugs. These receptors all stem from a female donor with Graves disease.

Only one count was recorded for this clonotype. CDR3 region: CASSSPDRSDTQYF. CDR3 DNA sequence: TGCGCCAGCAGCTCGCCGGACAGGTCGGATACGCAGTATTTT. The gene calls are TRBV5-1 and TRBJ2-3, with 7 bases that match TRBD1. Unmatched junction bases numbered 7, after V lost 3 bases and J lost 6 bases. From germline, CDR1 is SGHRS and CDR2 YFSETQ. This CDR3 has 14 amino acids.

This clonotype came up many times. V is TRBV6-1 and J is TRBJ1-6; D unclear. The V gene lost 6 bases and the J gene lost 4 bases, with 7 bases spanning the gap. The CDR3 has 13 amino acids. From germline, CDR1 is MNHNS and CDR2 SASEGT. The CDR3: CASSSSYNSPLHF. Here the CDR3 DNA reads TGTGCCAGCAGCTCCAGTTATAATTCACCCCTCCACTTT.

The V and J genes are TRBV28 and TRBJ1-2; D ambiguous. The germline V gene has CDR1 MDHEN and CDR2 SYDVKM. The CDR3 sequence is 13 residues long. Trimming took 8 bases from V and 5 from J, leaving 15 bases between them. The CDR3: CASSLQSGYGYTF. CDR3 sequence (DNA): TGTGCCAGCTCTTTACAGTCAGGTTATGGCTACACCTTC.

A note on this clonotype: Germline and junction disagree at one end, which may indicate a read error. The rearrangement links TRBV5-5 to TRBJ2-1; the D gene could be TRBD1 or TRBD2 (5 bases each). The CDR3 totals 14 residues. Germline CDR1 SGHKS, CDR2 YYEKEE (reference sequence). This CDR3 is CASSLGDSVHEQFF. The CDR3 DNA reads TGCGCCAGCAGCTTGGGAGACAGTGTGCATGAGCAGTTCTTC.

This chain links TRBV10-3 with TRBJ1-1; TRBD1 matches 7 bases. Germline lookup yields CDR1 ENHRY and CDR2 SYGVKD. V was pared by 6 bases and J by 2 bases, with 6 bases of the junction left unmatched. This CDR3 is built from 14 residues. CDR3 nucleotide sequence: TGTGCCATCAGCTTACAGGGGAGTAACACTGAAGCTTTCTTT. Translating it yields CAISLQGSNTEAFF.

The gene calls are TRBV20-1 and TRBJ2-1; no firm D call. Looked up from germline, CDR1 is DFQATT and CDR2 is SNEGSKA (reference sequence). CDR3 length equals 13 residues. V was cut by 1 base and J by 9 bases, with 13 bases left in between. CDR3 residues: CSARAAITGEQFF. The CDR3 DNA reads TGCAGTGCTAGAGCTGCGATCACTGGTGAGCAGTTCTTC.

There are many counts of this clonotype. The chain recombines TRBV18 with TRBJ2-5; D ambiguous. V lost 0 bases and J lost 0, with 5 bases in between. There are 14 residues in the CDR3. The germline V gene encodes CDR1 KGHSH and CDR2 LQKENI. The CDR3 is CASSPPQNQETQYF. The CDR3 nucleotides are TGTGCCAGCTCACCACCCCAGAACCAAGAGACCCAGTACTTC. Full variable domain (outside the CDR3, taken from reference TRBV18 and TRBJ2-5): NAGVMQNPRHLVRRRGQEARLRCSPMKGHSHVYWYRQLPEEGLKFMVYLQKENIIDESGMPKERFSAEFPKEGPSILRIQQVVRGDSAAYFCASSPPQNQETQYFGPGTRLLVL.

The chain combines TRBV28 with TRBJ2-1; D gene unclear. The germline V and J ends were trimmed by 3 bases and 9 bases, with 6 bases remaining between them. CDR1 is MDHEN and CDR2 is SYDVKM in the germline V gene. This CDR3 contains 11 residues. In DNA, the CDR3 is TGTGCCAGCAGTTTGTATTTTGAGCAGTTCTTC. The encoded protein is CASSLYFEQFF.

This clonotype has at least ten counts. V usage is TRBV27 and J usage is TRBJ2-7; 8 bases line up with TRBD1. After removal of 5 bases from V and 2 bases from J, the junction contained 11 bases not matched to a gene. The CDR3 has 16 residues. Germline-derived CDR1 and CDR2 are MNHEY and SMNVEV (reference sequence). Here the CDR3 reads CASSPTLRGQTYEQYF. The CDR3 coding sequence is TGTGCCAGCAGTCCAACCCTCAGGGGGCAGACCTACGAGCAGTACTTC.

This clonotype was recorded at least ten times. V is TRBV28 and J is TRBJ2-7; 10 bases line up with TRBD2. The ends lost 0 bases at V and 8 bases at J; junction bases unmatched: 4. The CDR3 covers 14 residues. Germline CDR1 reads MDHEN; CDR2 reads SYDVKM. CDR3 protein: CASSLWKTSGQQYF. The CDR3 DNA is TGTGCCAGCAGTTTATGGAAGACTAGCGGGCAGCAGTACTTC.

This clonotype was observed a few times. This chain uses TRBV20-1 with TRBJ1-2; tentative D call: TRBD1 (5 bases). The CDR3 runs to 16 residues. Germline CDR1 is DFQATT and CDR2 is SNEGSKA (reference sequence). Trimming took 3 bases from V and 3 from J, leaving 20 bases between them. CDR3 in amino acids: CSARGYAGSSDYGYTF. The CDR3 DNA sequence: TGCAGTGCTAGGGGCTACGCAGGGTCGAGCGACTATGGCTACACCTTC.

The rearrangement joins TRBV18 to TRBJ2-7; 7 nucleotides align to TRBD1. From germline, CDR1 is KGHSH and CDR2 LQKENI. V lost 8 bases, J lost 3 bases, and 4 bases stayed unmatched. The CDR3 consists of 12 residues. CDR3 residues: CASRGQFYEQYF. For the CDR3, the DNA is TGTGCCAGCAGGGGACAGTTCTACGAGCAGTACTTC.

In this sample, this clonotype turned up many times. The chain employs TRBV6-2 or TRBV6-3 and TRBJ1-2; D call uncertain. This CDR3 is 15 amino acids long. Per germline, CDR1 MNHEY and CDR2 SVGEGT. The germline V and J ends were trimmed by 0 bases and 4 bases, with 12 bases remaining between them. CDR3: CASSYSGSGTYGYTF. The CDR3 DNA follows: TGTGCCAGCAGTTACTCGGGTTCGGGCACCTATGGCTACACCTTC.

This clonotype was found a few times. This sequence joins TRBV19 and TRBJ2-3, with D hard to call. The CDR3 length is 14 residues. Germline V gives CDR1 LNHDA, CDR2 SQIVND (reference sequence). V was cut by 6 bases and J by 2 bases, with 12 bases left in between. In nucleotides, the CDR3 is TGTGCCAGTAGCGGCCCGCGTAACACAGATACGCAGTATTTT. It yields the protein CASSGPRNTDTQYF.

This chain links TRBV9 with TRBJ2-2; 8 bases line up with TRBD2. CDR1 is SGDLS, CDR2 YYNGEE, per germline. There are 16 residues in the CDR3. V dropped 0 bases and J dropped 5; count of bases not matched to a gene: 6. This CDR3 reads CASSVDPGTSTGELFF. The CDR3 DNA sequence: TGTGCCAGCAGCGTAGATCCCGGGACTAGTACCGGGGAGCTGTTTTTT.

This clonotype was seen at least ten times. This chain links TRBV12-3 or TRBV12-4 with TRBJ2-7; D not resolved. The V and J ends lost 6 bases and 2 bases respectively, with 11 bases between them. The CDR3 spans 13 residues. CDR3 in DNA: TGTGCCAGCAGGCCGACTGGTACCTACGAGCAGTACTTC. Its protein product is CASRPTGTYEQYF.

This clonotype was recorded a few times. The chain uses TRBV29-1 and TRBJ2-7; D is uncertain. The CDR3 has 12 residues. V was shortened by 4 bases and J by 2 bases, with 9 bases between the two germline ends. CDR1 SQVTM and CDR2 ANQGSEA come from the germline V gene. The CDR3 coding sequence is TGCAGCGTTGGGACCCTAGCCTACGAGCAGTACTTC. This gives the protein CSVGTLAYEQYF.

This clonotype was seen a few times. The rearrangement uses TRBV10-3 and TRBJ2-7; D call uncertain. This CDR3 comprises 13 residues. Germline CDR1 is ENHRY and CDR2 is SYGVKD. Deletions cut 0 bases from V and 6 bases from J, with 9 bases between. DNA for the CDR3: TGTGCCATCAGTGAGTCGGTCGTTCTCGAGCAGTACTTC. It codes for CAISESVVLEQYF.

This clonotype was observed many times. This chain uses TRBV28 with TRBJ2-5, with D possibly matching TRBD1 (5 bases). V lost 3 bases and J lost 1, with 15 bases in between. The CDR3 runs 16 residues. In germline, CDR1 is MDHEN, CDR2 SYDVKM. The CDR3 DNA follows: TGTGCCAGCAGTTTTCTCCCAGGGTCGGGCCAAGAGACCCAGTACTTC. Protein sequence: CASSFLPGSGQETQYF.

This chain links TRBV3-1 with TRBJ2-7; D could derive from TRBD1 or TRBD2 (5 bases each). The V end lost 4 bases, the J end lost 2 bases, and 12 bases lay between the germline ends. Germline assignment: CDR1 LGHDT and CDR2 YNNKEL (reference sequence). The CDR3 loop spans 14 amino acids. CDR3 amino acids: CASSPRDRPYEQYF. As DNA, the CDR3 is TGTGCCAGCAGCCCCAGGGACCGACCCTACGAGCAGTACTTC.

This chain joins TRBV3-1 and TRBJ2-5, with 7 bases that match TRBD2. This CDR3 spans 17 amino acids. V lost 5 bases, J lost 5 bases, and 17 bases stayed unmatched. CDR1 LGHDT and CDR2 YNNKEL come from the germline V gene (reference sequence). CDR3 DNA: TGTGCCAGCAGCACCCCGTCCCGACTAGCACTTGGGGAGACCCAGTACTTC. Its translation: CASSTPSRLALGETQYF.

In DNA form, the CDR3 reads TGTGCCAGCAGTTTGGTTGGAGGGGATGAGCAGTTCTTC. Translation: CASSLVGGDEQFF. V usage is TRBV28 and J usage is TRBJ2-1; perhaps TRBD2 as D (6 bases). This CDR3 region has 13 residues. Germline CDR1 reads MDHEN; CDR2 reads SYDVKM. Trimming removed 3 bases at V and 8 bases at J, with 11 bases between.

V is TRBV20-1 and J is TRBJ2-3; 8 bases fit TRBD1. The junction had 14 bases not matched to a gene; V was cut back by 6 bases and J by 9 bases. CDR1 DFQATT and CDR2 SNEGSKA come from the germline V gene (reference sequence). The CDR3 spans 14 residues. CDR3 residues: CSARRDRTFNTQYF. In nucleotides, the CDR3 is TGCAGTGCCCGCCGGGACAGGACGTTCAACACGCAGTATTTT.

This chain connects TRBV15 to TRBJ2-1, with 8 bases matching TRBD1. This CDR3 has 15 amino acids. J lost 5 bases, V lost 6 bases, and 9 bases had no gene match. Germline CDR1 and CDR2: LNHNV and YYDKDF (reference sequence). CDR3 nucleotide sequence: TGTGCCACCAGTGCCGACAGGGGAGCGAACAATGAGCAGTTCTTC. Amino acid sequence: CATSADRGANNEQFF.

V gene TRBV9 combines with J gene TRBJ2-5; 9 nucleotides match TRBD1. Losses at the gene ends were 0 bases for V and 6 bases for J; bases not matched to a gene: 6. From germline, CDR1 is SGDLS and CDR2 YYNGEE. The CDR3 runs to 15 residues. The CDR3 spells CASSVEGTGFQTQYF. The CDR3 bases are TGTGCCAGCAGCGTAGAGGGGACAGGGTTCCAGACCCAGTACTTC.

The sample holds many counts of this clonotype. The V gene is TRBV6-1, the J gene TRBJ2-5, with a tentative D call TRBD1 (6 bases). V was shortened by 4 bases and J by 0 bases, with 18 bases between the two germline ends. The CDR3 loop spans 17 amino acids. Germline-derived CDR1 and CDR2 are MNHNS and SASEGT. The CDR3 nucleotides are TGTGCCAGCAGTGGGTACGACACAGGGAAATACCAAGAGACCCAGTACTTC. Protein product: CASSGYDTGKYQETQYF.

The chain couples TRBV19 to TRBJ2-7; no clear D gene. There are 15 residues in the CDR3. Trimming shortened V by 4 bases and J by 4 bases, and 17 bases separated the two germline ends. The germline V gene encodes CDR1 LNHDA and CDR2 SQIVND (reference sequence). As DNA, the CDR3 is TGTGCCAGTAGTAGATCGGTAGGATTGGGTTACGAGCAGTACTTC. Encoded protein: CASSRSVGLGYEQYF.

This clonotype showed up many times. This sequence joins TRBV20-1 and TRBJ1-1; D ambiguous. Trimming shortened V by 6 bases and J by 0 bases, and 8 bases separated the two germline ends. The CDR3 consists of 12 residues. The germline V gene has CDR1 DFQATT and CDR2 SNEGSKA (reference sequence). CDR3 bases: TGCAGTGCCAGCGTCATGAACACTGAAGCTTTCTTT. Its translation: CSASVMNTEAFF.

Many counts were recorded for this clonotype. The chain uses TRBV28 and TRBJ1-2; D might be TRBD1 (5 bases). Between the trimmed V and J ends, which lost 5 bases and 0 bases, there was a span of 16 bases. This CDR3 is 16 amino acids long. From germline, CDR1 is MDHEN and CDR2 SYDVKM. The CDR3 sequence is CASSPGDGRANYGYTF. CDR3 nucleotide sequence: TGTGCCAGCAGTCCCGGGGACGGAAGAGCTAACTATGGCTACACCTTC.

The chain joins TRBV30 to TRBJ1-1; tentative D call: TRBD1 (5 bases). The V end was cut by 5 bases, the J end by 1 base, with 11 bases between. Germline assignment: CDR1 GTSNPN and CDR2 SVGIG (reference sequence). This CDR3 has 13 residues. CDR3 DNA sequence: TGTGCCTGGGGCATCGGACAGAACACTGAAGCTTTCTTT. It specifies CAWGIGQNTEAFF.